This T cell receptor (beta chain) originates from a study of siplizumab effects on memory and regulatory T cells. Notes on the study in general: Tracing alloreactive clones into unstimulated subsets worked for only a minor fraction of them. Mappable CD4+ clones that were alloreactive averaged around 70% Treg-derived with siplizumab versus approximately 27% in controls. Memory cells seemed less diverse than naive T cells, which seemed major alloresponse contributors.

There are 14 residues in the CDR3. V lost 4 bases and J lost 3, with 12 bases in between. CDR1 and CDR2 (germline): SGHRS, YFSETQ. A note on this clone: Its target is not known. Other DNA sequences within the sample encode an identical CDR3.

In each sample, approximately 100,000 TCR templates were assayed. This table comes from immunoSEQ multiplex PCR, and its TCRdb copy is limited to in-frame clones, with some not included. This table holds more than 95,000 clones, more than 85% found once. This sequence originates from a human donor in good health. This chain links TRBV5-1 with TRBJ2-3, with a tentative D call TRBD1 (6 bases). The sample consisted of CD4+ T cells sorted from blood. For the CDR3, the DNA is TGCGCCAGCAGCCCCCGGCAGGGGACAGATACGCAGTATTTT. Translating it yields CASSPRQGTDTQYF.